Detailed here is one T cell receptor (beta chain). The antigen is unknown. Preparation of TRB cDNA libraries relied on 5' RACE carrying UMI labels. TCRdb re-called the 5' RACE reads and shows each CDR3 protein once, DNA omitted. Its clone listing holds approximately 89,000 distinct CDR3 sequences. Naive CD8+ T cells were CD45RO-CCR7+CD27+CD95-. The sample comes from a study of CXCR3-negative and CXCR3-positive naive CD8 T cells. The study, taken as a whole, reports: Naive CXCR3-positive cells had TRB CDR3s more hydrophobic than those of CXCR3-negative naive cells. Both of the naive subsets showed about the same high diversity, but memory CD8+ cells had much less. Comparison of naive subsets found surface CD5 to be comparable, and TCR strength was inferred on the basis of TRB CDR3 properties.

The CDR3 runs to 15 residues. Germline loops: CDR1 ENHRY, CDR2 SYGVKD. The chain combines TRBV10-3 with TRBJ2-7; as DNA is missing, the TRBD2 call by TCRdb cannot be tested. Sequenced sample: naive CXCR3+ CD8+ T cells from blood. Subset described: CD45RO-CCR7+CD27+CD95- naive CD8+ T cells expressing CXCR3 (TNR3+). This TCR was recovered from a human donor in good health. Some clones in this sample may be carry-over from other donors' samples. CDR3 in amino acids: CASCLEASGSYEQYF.